These 8 T cell receptor beta chains were sequenced from one sample in a study of vaccination and CD4 T cells after COVID-19. This sample's treatment: roughly nine-day PBMC culture with coronavirus spike peptide pools or control peptides (ViraFEST assay). Oncomine TCR Beta short-read sequencing was applied to DNA from cultured CD4+ T cells. One entry per CDR3 protein results from TCRdb running MiXCR on the PCR reads. Among approximately 13,000 distinct CDR3 sequences listed, roughly 27% were seen once. These receptors have no known antigen. Specimen: CD4+ T cells from blood, cultured in vitro, collected before SARS-CoV-2 vaccination. The source of these receptors is a human donor who received a COVID-19 vaccine.

This clonotype was seen more than once but under ten times. The chain employs TRBV6-1 and TRBJ2-5; 9 bases map to TRBD2. Germline V gene lookup returns CDR1 MNHNS and CDR2 SASEGT. J was trimmed by 1 base and V by 8 bases; bases with no gene match: 8. CDR3 size: 15 residues. CDR3 coding DNA: TGTGCCAGCGGACGAGAGCGGGGGGCCCAAGAGACCCAGTACTTC. Protein sequence: CASGRERGAQETQYF.

J is TRBJ2-7 and V is TRBV4-2; D gene unclear. Germline V CDR1 and CDR2: LGHNA, YNFKEQ. V shed 1 base and J shed 2 bases, with 15 bases lying between them. The CDR3 runs 16 residues. In DNA form, the CDR3 reads TGTGCCAGCAGCCAAGCCGACTCCATCGACCCCTACGAGCAGTACTTC. Translating it yields CASSQADSIDPYEQYF.

This clonotype turned up a few times. CDR3 in amino acids: CASRGLLPGKGDSPLHF. CDR3 DNA sequence: TGTGCCAGCAGGGGCCTTCTACCAGGGAAAGGAGATTCACCCCTCCACTTT. The J gene is TRBJ1-6, the V gene TRBV2, with TRBD1 as a possible D gene (5 bases). This CDR3 comprises 17 residues. The germline V gene has CDR1 SNHLY and CDR2 FYNNEI. Between the trimmed V and J ends, which lost 6 bases and 8 bases, there was a span of 23 bases. Together with reference TRBV2 and TRBJ1-6, the CDR3 gives the full variable domain: EPEVTQTPSHQVTQMGQEVILRCVPISNHLYFYWYRQILGQKVEFLVSFYNNEISEKSEIFDDQFSVERPDGSNFTLKIRSTKLEDSAMYFCASRGLLPGKGDSPLHFGNGTRLTVT.

This clonotype occurred a few times. J is TRBJ1-3 and V is TRBV6-1, with D uncertain. From germline, CDR1 is MNHNS and CDR2 SASEGT. This CDR3 is 16 amino acids long. The ends were cut back, 3 bases at V and 1 base at J, with 13 bases in the middle. The DNA for the CDR3 is TGTGCCAGCAGTGATCTTGCAGACATATCTGGAAACACCATATATTTT. Protein product: CASSDLADISGNTIYF.

The chain carries TRBV20-1 and TRBJ2-3; 9 bases are shared with TRBD2. CDR1 is DFQATT, CDR2 SNEGSKA, per germline (reference sequence). The CDR3 length is 15 residues. Trimming at V came to 1 base and at J to 3 bases, leaving 5 bases not matched to a gene. In DNA form, the CDR3 reads TGCAGTGCTAGAGTCGGCGGGGGGGCGACAGATACGCAGTATTTT. Translation gives CSARVGGGATDTQYF.

The chain has TRBV5-1 and TRBJ1-3, with D hard to call. The CDR3 has 13 residues. Trimming removed 0 bases at V and 5 bases at J, with 6 bases between. Germline CDR1 is SGHRS and CDR2 is YFSETQ. The CDR3 bases are TGCGCCAGCAGCTTGGATACAAGAAACACCATATATTTT. This gives the protein CASSLDTRNTIYF.

This clonotype was seen a few times. V is TRBV21-1 and J is TRBJ2-7; no DNA check was done on the table's D call, TRBD1. TRBV21-1 represents a pseudogene. The CDR3 sequence is 15 residues long. This chain's CDR3 is CASSTRDRTTYEQYF. In DNA, the CDR3 is TGTGCCAGCAGCACCCGGGACAGAACTACCTACGAGCAGTACTTC.

Remarks on this clonotype: At one boundary the junction diverges from the germline segment, which might be a read error. The chain couples TRBV20-1 to TRBJ1-6; D gene unclear. The CDR3 runs to 13 residues. Per germline, CDR1 DFQATT and CDR2 SNEGSKA (reference sequence). CDR3 sequence (DNA): TGCAGTGCTAGAGGTGTCTATGATTCACCCCTCCACTTT. It codes for CSARGVYDSPLHF.